The 14 T cell receptor beta chains below were found in one sample sequenced in a study of vaccination and CD4 T cells after COVID-19. Sequencing of cultured CD4+ T cell DNA used the Oncomine TCR Beta short-read assay. TCRdb re-analysed the PCR reads in MiXCR, keeping a single row per CDR3 protein. The profile shows about 4,000 distinct CDR3 sequences, over 20% of them singletons. These receptors have no identified antigens. The treatment was: approximately 10-day PBMC culture with coronavirus spike peptide pools or control peptides (ViraFEST assay). The material sequenced was CD4+ T cells from blood, cultured in vitro. These receptors originate from a human donor who had recovered from COVID-19.

This clonotype came up a few times. The genes are TRBV6-1 and TRBJ1-6; TRBD1 matches 7 bases. V lost 10 bases, J lost 7 bases, and 7 bases stayed unmatched. The CDR3 runs to 13 residues. Germline V CDR1 and CDR2: MNHNS, SASEGT. The CDR3 loop is CATLQGYNSPLHF. CDR3 bases: TGTGCCACCCTACAGGGGTACAATTCACCCCTCCACTTT.

V gene TRBV5-4 combines with J gene TRBJ1-5, with D unresolved. CDR3 length: 13 residues. The V gene's germline CDR1 is SGHNT and CDR2 YYREEE (reference sequence). Trimming left V 2 bases short and J 5 bases short, with 8 bases between. CDR3 DNA sequence: TGTGCCAGCAGCTTAAGTCGGGATCAGCCCCAGCATTTT. This translates into CASSLSRDQPQHF.

The rearrangement links TRBV6-1 to TRBJ2-2, with D possibly TRBD1 on 6 matching bases. The CDR3 extends over 16 amino acids. Germline CDR1 and CDR2: MNHNS and SASEGT. The germline V and J ends were trimmed by 4 bases and 5 bases, with 17 bases remaining between them. CDR3: CASSVDRPRGTGELFF. CDR3 nucleotides: TGTGCCAGCAGTGTTGACAGGCCCCGGGGAACCGGGGAGCTGTTTTTT.

This clonotype occurred a few times. The J gene is TRBJ2-3, the V gene TRBV11-2, with 13 bases that match TRBD2. The CDR3 covers 15 residues. CDR1 SGHAT and CDR2 FQNNGV come from the germline V gene. J was trimmed by 5 bases and V by 6 bases; bases with no gene match: 5. The CDR3 sequence: CASSTLAGGGDTQYF. The CDR3 DNA reads as TGTGCCAGCAGTACACTAGCGGGGGGGGGAGATACGCAGTATTTT.

V is TRBV7-6 and J is TRBJ1-1; D is perhaps TRBD1 (5 bases). Germline V CDR1 and CDR2: SGHVS, FNYEAQ. The CDR3 spans 13 residues. V lost 2 bases, J lost 5 bases, and 9 bases lay in between. In DNA form, the CDR3 reads TGTGCCAGCAGCTTAAGAGGGGAGACTGAAGCTTTCTTT. This codes for CASSLRGETEAFF.

V and J are TRBV18 and TRBJ2-1; 8 bases fit TRBD1. V gave up 3 bases and J gave up 0 bases; unmatched junction bases: 1. CDR3 size: 15 residues. From germline, CDR1 is KGHSH and CDR2 LQKENI. The CDR3 is CASSPTGDSYNEQFF. CDR3 DNA sequence: TGTGCCAGCTCACCGACAGGGGACTCCTACAATGAGCAGTTCTTC.

V gene TRBV2 combines with J gene TRBJ1-2; D call uncertain. CDR1 is SNHLY and CDR2 is FYNNEI in the germline V gene. With 8 bases removed from V and 12 bases from J, the gap between germline ends came to 16 bases. The CDR3 contains 11 residues. The CDR3 loop is CASYNPGSHTF. The CDR3 DNA is TGTGCCAGCTACAACCCGGGGAGCCACACCTTC.

J is TRBJ1-2 and V is TRBV28, with D perhaps matching TRBD1 (5 bases). This CDR3 comprises 12 residues. Germline CDR1 reads MDHEN; CDR2 reads SYDVKM. V lost 1 base to trimming and J lost 5 bases, with 5 bases between them. The CDR3 reads CASSLSGYGYTF. CDR3 coding DNA: TGTGCCAGCAGTTTATCAGGGTATGGCTACACCTTC.

This clonotype showed up just a few times. The chain recombines TRBV25-1 with TRBJ2-5; possibly TRBD1 for D (5 bases). The CDR3 extends over 14 amino acids. CDR1 is MGHDK and CDR2 is SYGVNS in the germline V gene. V gave up 2 bases and J gave up 2 bases, with 9 bases separating them. This chain's CDR3 is CASSELDRQETQYF. The CDR3 nucleotides are TGTGCCAGCAGTGAACTAGACAGACAAGAGACCCAGTACTTC.

The table lists this clonotype with a few counts. The genes are TRBV20-1 and TRBJ2-1; 15 nucleotides line up with TRBD2. Trimming took 3 bases from V and 12 from J; bases not matched to a gene: 6. This CDR3 has 14 residues. Germline assignment: CDR1 DFQATT and CDR2 SNEGSKA (reference sequence). The CDR3 coding sequence is TGCAGTGCTAGGGGGGGACTAGCGGGGGGCCCGCAGTTCTTC. It codes for CSARGGLAGGPQFF.

This clonotype was picked up a small number of times. The chain recombines TRBV25-1 with TRBJ2-5; D may be TRBD2 (6 bases). CDR3 length equals 17 residues. Germline lookup yields CDR1 MGHDK and CDR2 SYGVNS. V lost 3 bases to trimming and J lost 0 bases, with 17 bases between them. CDR3 coding DNA: TGTGCCAGCAGTGAGTTGTGGGGCGGGGATAACCAAGAGACCCAGTACTTC. It specifies CASSELWGGDNQETQYF.

This clonotype has a single count. The V gene is TRBV5-1, the J gene TRBJ1-6; 7 nucleotides match TRBD1. CDR3 length: 14 amino acids. Germline V CDR1 and CDR2: SGHRS, YFSETQ. With V trimmed by 1 base and J by 7 bases, 2 bases remained unmatched. CDR3 sequence reads: CASSLTGENSPLHF. The CDR3 nucleotides are TGCGCCAGCAGCTTGACAGGGGAAAATTCACCCCTCCACTTT.

This rearrangement joins TRBV20-1 to TRBJ2-7; TRBD1 aligns across 7 bases. CDR1 DFQATT and CDR2 SNEGSKA come from the germline V gene (reference sequence). The junction had 5 bases not matched to a gene; V was cut back by 3 bases and J by 3 bases. The CDR3 length is 13 residues. The CDR3 region is CSASETGYYEQYF. CDR3 coding DNA: TGCAGTGCTAGTGAGACAGGGTACTACGAGCAGTACTTC.

This clonotype is classed as medium-sized (0.01 to 0.1%). The chain is built from TRBV6-1 and TRBJ2-7, with D possibly TRBD1 on 6 matching bases. V was clipped by 5 bases and J by 3 bases, with 14 bases between them. This CDR3 contains 14 residues. The germline CDR1 and CDR2 sequences are MNHNS and SASEGT. The CDR3 protein is CASSLTGQGYEQYF. DNA of the CDR3: TGTGCCAGCAGTCTTACAGGGCAGGGCTACGAGCAGTACTTC.